These 5 T cell receptor beta chains originate from one sample sequenced in a study of CD8 T cells in Susac syndrome. After extraction with the RNeasy kit, roughly 0.45 to 1 ug of the RNA was reverse transcribed using random hexamers. TCRdb analysed the immunoSEQ multiplex PCR reads with MiXCR anew, one entry per CDR3 protein. The sample has tens of thousands of distinct CDR3 sequences, around nine tenths seen once. The sample comprised CD8+ T cells from PBMCs. These receptors came from a human donor in good health.

The chain uses TRBV12-3 or TRBV12-4 and TRBJ2-7; 7 bases agree with TRBD1. V lost 7 bases to trimming and J lost 6 bases; unmatched junction nucleotides: 15. The CDR3 has 15 amino acids. CDR3 loop: CASTPAGTAKREQYF. For the CDR3, the DNA is TGTGCCAGCACTCCAGCCGGGACAGCTAAGCGCGAGCAGTACTTC.

V gene TRBV7-9 combines with J gene TRBJ1-1; D possibly corresponds to TRBD1 (6 bases). V shed 4 bases and J shed 0 bases, with 12 bases lying between them. CDR1 and CDR2 from the germline V gene are SEHNR and FQNEAQ (reference sequence). This CDR3 has 15 residues. The CDR3 DNA follows: TGTGCCAGCAGCTCCCTAGGGGACATGAACACTGAAGCTTTCTTT. Protein product: CASSSLGDMNTEAFF.

The V call is TRBV20-1, the J call TRBJ2-2; 8 bases line up with TRBD1. The germline gives CDR1 DFQATT, CDR2 SNEGSKA (reference sequence). V was clipped by 6 bases and J by 4 bases; unmatched bases: 10. The CDR3 loop spans 15 amino acids. The CDR3 DNA is TGCAGTGCCCCAGGGGGCAGGGACTTCACCGGGGAGCTGTTTTTT. Translation: CSAPGGRDFTGELFF.

The chain has TRBV29-1 and TRBJ2-1; D is undetermined. This CDR3 contains 12 residues. With 6 bases removed from V and 5 bases from J, the gap between germline ends came to 11 bases. Germline CDR1 reads SQVTM; CDR2 reads ANQGSEA. The CDR3 DNA reads as TGCAGCGTCCACGACACTCACAATGAGCAGTTCTTC. Translating it yields CSVHDTHNEQFF.

The chain recombines TRBV2 with TRBJ2-5, with 7 bases fitting TRBD2. V shed 4 bases, J shed 5 bases, and the junction held 19 bases outside the gene matches. Germline CDR1 is SNHLY and CDR2 is FYNNEI. The CDR3 contains 18 residues. The CDR3 here is CASSARLPLAVNSETQYF. CDR3 coding DNA: TGTGCCAGCAGTGCGCGTTTGCCCCTAGCGGTAAATAGCGAGACCCAGTACTTC. Using reference TRBV2 and TRBJ2-5 for the parts outside the CDR3, the full variable domain is EPEVTQTPSHQVTQMGQEVILRCVPISNHLYFYWYRQILGQKVEFLVSFYNNEISEKSEIFDDQFSVERPDGSNFTLKIRSTKLEDSAMYFCASSARLPLAVNSETQYFGPGTRLLVL.